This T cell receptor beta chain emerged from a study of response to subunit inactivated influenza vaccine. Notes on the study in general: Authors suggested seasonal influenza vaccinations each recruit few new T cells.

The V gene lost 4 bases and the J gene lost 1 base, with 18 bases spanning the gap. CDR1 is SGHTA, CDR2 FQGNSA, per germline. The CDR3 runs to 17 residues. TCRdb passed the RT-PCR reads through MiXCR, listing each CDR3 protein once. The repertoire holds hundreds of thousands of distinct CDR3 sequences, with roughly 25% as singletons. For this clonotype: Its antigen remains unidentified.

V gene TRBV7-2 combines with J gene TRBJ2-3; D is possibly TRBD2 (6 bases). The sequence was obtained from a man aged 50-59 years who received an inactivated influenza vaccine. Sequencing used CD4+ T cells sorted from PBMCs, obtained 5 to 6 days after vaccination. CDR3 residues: CASSSTWGVSGTDTQYF. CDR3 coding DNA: TGTGCCAGCAGCTCGACTTGGGGGGTTTCTGGCACAGATACGCAGTATTTT. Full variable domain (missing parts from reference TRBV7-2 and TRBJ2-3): GAGVSQSPSNKVTEKGKDVELRCDPISGHTALYWYRQSLGQGLEFLIYFQGNSAPDKSGLPSDRFSAERTGGSVSTLTIQRTQQEDSAVYLCASSSTWGVSGTDTQYFGPGTRLTVL.